The T cell receptor beta chain described here comes from a study of regulatory T cells in long-lasting Graves disease. Broader study findings: The study found lower TCR diversity in persistent Graves' patients than in newly diagnosed ones.

As concerns this clonotype: Its antigen remains unidentified.

To make TCR beta libraries, researchers used iRepertoire HTBI primers and Arm-PCR of CDR3 regions. TCRdb re-analysed the multiplex PCR reads in MiXCR, keeping a single row per CDR3 protein. The table includes roughly 700,000 distinct CDR3 sequences, about 32% detected once. The time point here: persistent/refractory GD, antithyroid drugs over 5 years with positive TRAb. Preparation of the TCR library used RNA extracted from PBMCs. EDTA tubes collected around 8.7 milliliters of peripheral blood. Germline loops: CDR1 DFQATT, CDR2 SNEGSKA (reference sequence). Trimming took 0 bases from V and 4 from J; bases not matched to a gene: 10. CDR3 length equals 16 residues.

The source material was peripheral blood mononuclear cells (PBMCs), sampled when the disease was refractory, from a patient treated with antithyroid drugs. This clonotype was sampled from a female donor with Graves disease. The rearrangement links TRBV20-1 to TRBJ2-7, with TRBD2 matching over 9 bases. The CDR3 nucleotides read TGCAGTGCTAGAGACGAAGCTAGCGGGACAAGGTACGAGCAGTACTTC. It encodes CSARDEASGTRYEQYF.